The text below deals with one TCR beta chain. Per germline, CDR1 MDHEN and CDR2 SYDVKM. V was shortened by 2 bases and J by 1 base, with 12 bases between the two germline ends. The CDR3 extends over 15 amino acids. Here immunoSEQ multiplex PCR was the method, and the copy in TCRdb shows in-frame clones only, minus some. This table holds roughly 180,000 clones, about 84% found once. This record belongs to a study of cytotoxic CD8 clonotypes in ibrutinib-treated CLL. As for the study in general: There were roughly twelve relapsed/refractory patients and 15 treatment-naive patients, and fewer than 18 were IGHV unmutated. The study recorded mean values of 255,043 productive templates and 80,000 to 100,000 productive rearrangements per sample.

This clonotype originated in a human donor with chronic lymphocytic leukemia. The rearrangement joins TRBV28 to TRBJ2-7; TRBD2 might be the D (5 bases). Source: PBMCs, taken after 24 months of ibrutinib treatment. The CDR3 DNA is TGTGCCAGCAGTTTAATCGGTACGGGGTCCTACGAGCAGTACTTC. It specifies CASSLIGTGSYEQYF.